The clone carrying this TCR beta chain has only one observation. Here immunoSEQ multiplex PCR was the method, and the copy in TCRdb shows in-frame clones only, minus some. This table has 65,000 to 90,000 clones, approximately 89% appearing once. The data originate from a study of blood T cell repertoires in COVID-19. In the study overall: COVID-19 samples from acute and convalescent phases originated in the United States, Italy and Spain. PBMCs, B-cell-depleted T cells, or T cells provided the cDNA or gDNA that made up the material.

The V gene's germline CDR1 is SGHAT and CDR2 FQNNGV. The ends were cut back, 1 base at V and 4 bases at J, with 10 bases in the middle. The CDR3 has 15 residues. This TCR was recovered from a human donor in a cohort sampled during active COVID-19. The specimen sequenced was peripheral blood. This sequence joins TRBV11-2 and TRBJ2-2; maybe TRBD1 (6 bases). CDR3 bases: TGTGCCAGCAGCTTAGTCGCAGGGGTCACCGGGGAGCTGTTTTTT. Amino acid sequence: CASSLVAGVTGELFF.